This T cell receptor beta chain originates from a study of shared clonotypes between healthy human individuals (dated by TCRdb to the early 2020s). In terms of the full investigation: The cohort comprised two women and a few men aged 18 to 49 years. Per donor, leukapheresis produced somewhere between about 0.8 and 9 billion PBMCs. To increase sequencing depth and limit assay-specific biases, different laboratories used diverse techniques to prepare libraries and sequence TCR repertoires. Per donor, three plates each were used for CD4 naive and CD4 memory, two for CD8 naive, and one for CD8 memory. The study deeply sequenced blood TCR repertoires of several healthy adults to estimate repertoire size and the extent of clonotype sharing between individuals.

Using the deep immunoSEQ assay, TCR CDR3 regions were amplified from genomic DNA by multiplex PCR. Extracted genomic DNA from each cell subset was spread evenly across all wells of several immunoSEQ 96-well plates, with each plate serving as a replicate. Each replicate PCR for sorted subsets received about 210 ng genomic DNA, equal to roughly 29,000 T cell genomes. Purified libraries were measured with a Qubit 3.0 fluorometer, size-checked on a Bioanalyzer 2100, and measured again with the KAPA Library Quantification kit. A separate single-read 150-cycle Illumina NextSeq 550 flow cell was used to sequence each immunoSEQ 96-well plate. In the paper's pipeline: Because the immunoSEQ output held only junctional sequences and lacked quality scores, the filtering could not match the filtering applied to full-length reads. Sequences were annotated with PyIR, a Python wrapper for IgBLAST v1.9, using IMGT germline references to assign V/J genes and CDR3. Reads were filtered out if the reads had weak V/J assignments (E-value above 1e-6), no CDR3, stop codons, out-of-frame junctions, or ambiguous translated residues. V3J clonotypes were defined by identical inferred V gene, J gene, and CDR3 amino acid sequence. The percentage overlap between two repertoires was calculated by dividing the number of shared unique clonotypes by the size of the smaller repertoire. Richness of each repertoire was evaluated using RTK rarefaction, the Chao1 estimator, and Recon v2.1 estimates of unobserved clonotypes. Generation probabilities were computed with OLGA for all TCRbeta clonotypes obtained by the gDNA method from a few donors. The table comes from immuneACCESS by way of TCRdb, which keeps in-frame sequences with V and J called. Part of the clones is missing from these tables; in studies checked, under half for an unresolved V gene and the rest for unknown reasons. V, J and clone size are those of that table, while D and trimming were read from the DNA. The sample has 630,000 or so clones on record, roughly 98% of them singletons. 0.3% of the sample comes from the top ten.

CDR1 and CDR2 (SGHRS, YFSETQ) derive from the germline V gene. The CDR3 runs 16 residues from the cysteine to the phenylalanine. CDR3 DNA only is kept here, 48 bases in frame from base 1. Deletion took 0 bases off V and 2 bases off J, with a span of 14 bases between the germline ends. For the CD8 naive samples, CD45RO-negative cells were positively selected for CCR7, yielding a CD45RA+CCR7+ population from which TemRA cells were excluded. Healthy HIV-negative adults with no recently reported acute infections or vaccinations were included as donors. Every donor was a Caucasian adult living in Nashville, Tennessee, USA. Blood was obtained by leukapheresis, after which PBMCs were separated by Ficoll-Histopaque density gradient centrifugation and cryopreserved in liquid nitrogen vapor phase. Analytical flow cytometry was used to check the purity and quantity of each magnetically sorted T cell population. From each sorted fraction, genomic DNA was isolated and quantified by UV absorbance on a Nanodrop 2000c.

General conclusions and limits of the study: Rarefaction of sorted-subset datasets indicated incomplete sequencing despite the large sequencing depth. Naive subsets generally had larger estimated clonotype richness than memory subsets. Higher generation probabilities were observed for clonotypes shared by all four sorted-subset donors than for non-shared clonotypes. Sampling was restricted to blood, and TCR repertoires in tissue are likely to differ from TCR repertoires in blood. Sharing across a few donors was observed for roughly 5.4% of naive CD4, less than 4% of naive CD8, over 2% of memory CD4, and 0.4% of memory CD8 clonotypes. Pairwise subsampling led to the expectation that sequencing depth would affect the degree of clonotype sharing among donors. The genetic and exposure-history diversity represented was limited by the small number of donors.

About this clone itself: What this receptor recognizes is not known. Per-nucleotide qualities are absent, and no much larger clonotype sits a single base away.

The chain links TRBV5-1 with TRBJ1-2, with the D gene uncertain. This receptor was taken from a man aged 30 to 45 in good health. Sequenced: naive CD8+ T cells sorted from blood. The meaning of the sample's cell subset or site label: CD45RA+CCR7+. The CDR3 corresponds to CASSLEGSERNYGYTF. The DNA reads as follows: TGCGCCAGCAGCTTGGAAGGCTCTGAGAGAAACTATGGCTACACCTTC.